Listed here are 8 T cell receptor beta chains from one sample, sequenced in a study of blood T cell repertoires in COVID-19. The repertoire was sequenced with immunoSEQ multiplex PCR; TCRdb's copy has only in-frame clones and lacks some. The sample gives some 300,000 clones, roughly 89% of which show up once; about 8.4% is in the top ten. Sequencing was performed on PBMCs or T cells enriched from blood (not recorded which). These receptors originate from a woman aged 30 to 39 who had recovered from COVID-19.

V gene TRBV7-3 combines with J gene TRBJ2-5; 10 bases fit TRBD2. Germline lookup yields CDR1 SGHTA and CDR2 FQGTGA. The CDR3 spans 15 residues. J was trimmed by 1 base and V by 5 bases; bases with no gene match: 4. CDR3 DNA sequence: TGTGCCAGCAGCAAGGTAGCGGGGGGCCAAGAGACCCAGTACTTC. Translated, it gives CASSKVAGGQETQYF.

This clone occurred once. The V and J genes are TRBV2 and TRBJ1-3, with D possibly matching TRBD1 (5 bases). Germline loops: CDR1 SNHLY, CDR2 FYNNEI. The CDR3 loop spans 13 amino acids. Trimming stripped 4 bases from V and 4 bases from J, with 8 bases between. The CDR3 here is CASSGAGGNTIYF. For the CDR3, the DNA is TGTGCCAGCAGTGGGGCAGGGGGAAACACCATATATTTT.

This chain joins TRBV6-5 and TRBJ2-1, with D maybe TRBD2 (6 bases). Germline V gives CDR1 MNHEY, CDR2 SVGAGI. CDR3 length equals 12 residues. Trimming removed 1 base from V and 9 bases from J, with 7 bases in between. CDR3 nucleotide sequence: TGTGCCAGCAGTTACTTGGGGGGTGAGCAGTTCTTC. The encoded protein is CASSYLGGEQFF.

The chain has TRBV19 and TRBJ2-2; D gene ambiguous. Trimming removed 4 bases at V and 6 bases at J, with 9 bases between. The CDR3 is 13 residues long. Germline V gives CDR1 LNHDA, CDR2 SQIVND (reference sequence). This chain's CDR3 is CASSNEYAGELFF. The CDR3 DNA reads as TGTGCCAGTAGTAATGAGTACGCCGGGGAGCTGTTTTTT.

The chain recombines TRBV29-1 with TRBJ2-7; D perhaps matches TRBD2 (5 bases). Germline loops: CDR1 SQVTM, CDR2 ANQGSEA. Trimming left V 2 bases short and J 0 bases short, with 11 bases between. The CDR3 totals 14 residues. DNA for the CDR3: TGCAGCGTTGAAAGTAGCGAAACCTCCTACGAGCAGTACTTC. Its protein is CSVESSETSYEQYF.

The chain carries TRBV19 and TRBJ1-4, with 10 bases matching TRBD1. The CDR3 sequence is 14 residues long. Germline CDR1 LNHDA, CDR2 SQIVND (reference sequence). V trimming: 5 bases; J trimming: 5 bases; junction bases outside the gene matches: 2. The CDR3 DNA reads TGTGCCAGTAGTGCGGACAGGGGGAATGAAAAACTGTTTTTT. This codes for CASSADRGNEKLFF.

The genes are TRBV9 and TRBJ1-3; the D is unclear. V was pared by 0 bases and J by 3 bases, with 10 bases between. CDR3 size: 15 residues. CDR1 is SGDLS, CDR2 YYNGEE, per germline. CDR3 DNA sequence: TGTGCCAGCAGCGTAGATCGAGGGCTTGGAAACACCATATATTTT. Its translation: CASSVDRGLGNTIYF.

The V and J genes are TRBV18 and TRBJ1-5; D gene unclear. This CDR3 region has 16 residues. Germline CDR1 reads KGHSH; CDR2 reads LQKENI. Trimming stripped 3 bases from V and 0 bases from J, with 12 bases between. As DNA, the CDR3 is TGTGCCAGCTCACCGGCGGTAGACTATAGCAATCAGCCCCAGCATTTT. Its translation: CASSPAVDYSNQPQHF.